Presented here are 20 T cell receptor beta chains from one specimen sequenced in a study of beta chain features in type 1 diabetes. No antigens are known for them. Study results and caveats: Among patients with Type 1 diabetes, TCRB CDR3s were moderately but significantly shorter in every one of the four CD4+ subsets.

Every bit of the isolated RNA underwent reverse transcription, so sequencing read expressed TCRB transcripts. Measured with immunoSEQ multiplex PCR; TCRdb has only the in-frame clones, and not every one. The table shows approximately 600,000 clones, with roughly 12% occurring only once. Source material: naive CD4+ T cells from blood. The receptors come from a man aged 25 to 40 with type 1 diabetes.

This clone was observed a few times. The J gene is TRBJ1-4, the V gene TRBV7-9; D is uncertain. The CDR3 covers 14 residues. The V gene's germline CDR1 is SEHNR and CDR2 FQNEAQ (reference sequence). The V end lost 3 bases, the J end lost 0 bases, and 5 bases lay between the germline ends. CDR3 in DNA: TGTGCCAGCAGCTTTGAAGCAACTAATGAAAAACTGTTTTTT. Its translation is CASSFEATNEKLFF.

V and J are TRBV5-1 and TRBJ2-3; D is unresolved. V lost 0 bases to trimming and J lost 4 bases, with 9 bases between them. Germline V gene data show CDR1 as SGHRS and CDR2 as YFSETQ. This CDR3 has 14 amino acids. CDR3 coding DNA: TGCGCCAGCAGCTTGGTTATCGGTTCAGATACGCAGTATTTT. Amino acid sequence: CASSLVIGSDTQYF.

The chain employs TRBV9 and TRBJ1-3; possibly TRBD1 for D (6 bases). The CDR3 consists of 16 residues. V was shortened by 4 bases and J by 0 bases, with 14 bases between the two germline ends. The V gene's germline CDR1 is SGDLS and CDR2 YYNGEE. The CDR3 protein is CASSPRTAISGNTIYF. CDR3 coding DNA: TGTGCCAGCAGCCCCCGGACAGCTATCTCTGGAAACACCATATATTTT.

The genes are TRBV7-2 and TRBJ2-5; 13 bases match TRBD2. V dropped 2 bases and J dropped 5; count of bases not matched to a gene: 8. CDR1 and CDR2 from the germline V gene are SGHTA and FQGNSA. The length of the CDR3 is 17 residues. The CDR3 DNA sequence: TGTGCCAGCAGCTTATATAAACTAGCGGGGGGGCTGGAGACCCAGTACTTC. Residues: CASSLYKLAGGLETQYF. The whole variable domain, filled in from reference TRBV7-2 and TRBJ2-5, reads GAGVSQSPSNKVTEKGKDVELRCDPISGHTALYWYRQSLGQGLEFLIYFQGNSAPDKSGLPSDRFSAERTGGSVSTLTIQRTQQEDSAVYLCASSLYKLAGGLETQYFGPGTRLLVL.

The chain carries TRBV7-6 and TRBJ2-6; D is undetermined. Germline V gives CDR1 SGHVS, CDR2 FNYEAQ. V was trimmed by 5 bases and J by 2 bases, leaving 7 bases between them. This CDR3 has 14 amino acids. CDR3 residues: CASSANPGANVLTF. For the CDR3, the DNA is TGTGCCAGCAGCGCCAATCCTGGGGCCAACGTCCTGACTTTC.

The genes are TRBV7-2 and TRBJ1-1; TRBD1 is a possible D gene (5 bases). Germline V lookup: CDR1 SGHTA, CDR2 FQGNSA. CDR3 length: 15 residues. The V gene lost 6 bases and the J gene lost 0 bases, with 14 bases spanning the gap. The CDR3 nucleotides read TGTGCCAGCAGTTCGGGACGGGACCTGAACACTGAAGCTTTCTTT. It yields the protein CASSSGRDLNTEAFF.

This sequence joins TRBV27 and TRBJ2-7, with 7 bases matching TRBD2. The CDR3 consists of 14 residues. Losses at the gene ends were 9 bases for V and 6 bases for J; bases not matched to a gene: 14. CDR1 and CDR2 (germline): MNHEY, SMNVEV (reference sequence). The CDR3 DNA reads TGTGCCAGGAGCTGGGGAGGGAGTGGGAGCGAGCAGTACTTC. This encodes CARSWGGSGSEQYF.

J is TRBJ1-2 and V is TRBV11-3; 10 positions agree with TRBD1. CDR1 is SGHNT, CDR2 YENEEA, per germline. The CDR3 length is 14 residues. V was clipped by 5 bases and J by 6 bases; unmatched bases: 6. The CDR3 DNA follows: TGTGCCAGCAGCCGACAGGGGGCTAATAATGGCTACACCTTC. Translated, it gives CASSRQGANNGYTF. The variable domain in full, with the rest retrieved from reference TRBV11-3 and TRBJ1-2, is EAGVVQSPRYKIIEKKQPVAFWCNPISGHNTLYWYLQNLGQGPELLIRYENEEAVDDSQLPKDRFSAERLKGVDSTLKIQPAELGDSAVYLCASSRQGANNGYTFGSGTRLTVV.

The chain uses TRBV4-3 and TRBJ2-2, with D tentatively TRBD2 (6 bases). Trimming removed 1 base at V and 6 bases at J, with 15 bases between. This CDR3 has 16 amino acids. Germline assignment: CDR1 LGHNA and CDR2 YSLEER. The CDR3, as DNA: TGCGCCAGCAGCCAAGTGGCGACTAGACCAGCCGGGGAGCTGTTTTTT. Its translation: CASSQVATRPAGELFF.

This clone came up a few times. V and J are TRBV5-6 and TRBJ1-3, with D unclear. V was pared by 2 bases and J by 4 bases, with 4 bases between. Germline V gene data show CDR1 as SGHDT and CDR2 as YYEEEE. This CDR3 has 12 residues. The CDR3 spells CASSLWGNTIYF. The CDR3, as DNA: TGTGCCAGCAGCTTATGGGGAAACACCATATATTTT.

For the CDR3, the DNA is TGTGCCTGGACTGCAGGGGGGAGGAATCAGCCCCAGCATTTT. Amino acids: CAWTAGGRNQPQHF. This chain connects TRBV30 to TRBJ1-5; 7 nucleotides line up with TRBD1. Germline-derived CDR1 and CDR2 are GTSNPN and SVGIG (reference sequence). The CDR3 covers 14 residues. The V and J ends lost 4 bases and 4 bases, in that order; junction bases with no gene match: 7.

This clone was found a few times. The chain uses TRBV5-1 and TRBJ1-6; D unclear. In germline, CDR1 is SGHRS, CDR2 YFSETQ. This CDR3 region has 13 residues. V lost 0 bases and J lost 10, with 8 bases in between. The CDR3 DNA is TGCGCCAGCAGCTTGGAAGTCCTCTCACCCCTCCACTTT. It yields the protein CASSLEVLSPLHF.

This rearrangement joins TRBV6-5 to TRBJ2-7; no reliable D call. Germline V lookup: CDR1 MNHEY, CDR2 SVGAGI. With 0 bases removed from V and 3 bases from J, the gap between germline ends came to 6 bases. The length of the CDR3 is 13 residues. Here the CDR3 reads CASSYSLRYEQYF. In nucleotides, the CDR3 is TGTGCCAGCAGTTACTCGTTACGCTACGAGCAGTACTTC.

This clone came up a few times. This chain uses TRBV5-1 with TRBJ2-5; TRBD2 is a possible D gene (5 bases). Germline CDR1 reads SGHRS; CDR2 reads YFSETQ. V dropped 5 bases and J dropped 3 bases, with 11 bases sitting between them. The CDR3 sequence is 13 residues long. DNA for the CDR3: TGCGCCAGCAGGAGTACTAGTGAAGAGACCCAGTACTTC. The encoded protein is CASRSTSEETQYF.

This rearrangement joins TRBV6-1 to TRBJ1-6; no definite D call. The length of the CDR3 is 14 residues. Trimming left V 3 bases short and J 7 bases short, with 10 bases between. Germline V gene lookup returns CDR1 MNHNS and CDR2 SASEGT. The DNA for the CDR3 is TGTGCCAGCAGTGACGGCAGTCTCAATTCACCCCTCCACTTT. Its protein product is CASSDGSLNSPLHF.

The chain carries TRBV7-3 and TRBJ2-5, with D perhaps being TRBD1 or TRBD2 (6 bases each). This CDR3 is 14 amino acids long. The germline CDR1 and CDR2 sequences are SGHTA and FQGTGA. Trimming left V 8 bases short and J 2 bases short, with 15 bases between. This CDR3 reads CASGPGGVQETQYF. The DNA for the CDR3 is TGTGCCAGCGGCCCCGGGGGCGTACAAGAGACCCAGTACTTC.

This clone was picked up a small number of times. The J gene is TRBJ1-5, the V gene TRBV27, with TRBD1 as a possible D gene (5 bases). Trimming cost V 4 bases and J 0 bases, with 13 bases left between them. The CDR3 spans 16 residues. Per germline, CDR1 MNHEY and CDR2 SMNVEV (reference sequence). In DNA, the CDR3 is TGTGCCAGCAGTTCCCTAGGACACCTTAGCAATCAGCCCCAGCATTTT. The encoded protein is CASSSLGHLSNQPQHF.

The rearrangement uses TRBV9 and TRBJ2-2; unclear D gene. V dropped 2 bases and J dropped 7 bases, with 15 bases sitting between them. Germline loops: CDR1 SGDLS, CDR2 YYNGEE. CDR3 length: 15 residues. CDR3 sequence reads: CASSVHPGENGELFF. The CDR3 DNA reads TGTGCCAGCAGCGTTCATCCCGGTGAAAACGGGGAGCTGTTTTTT.

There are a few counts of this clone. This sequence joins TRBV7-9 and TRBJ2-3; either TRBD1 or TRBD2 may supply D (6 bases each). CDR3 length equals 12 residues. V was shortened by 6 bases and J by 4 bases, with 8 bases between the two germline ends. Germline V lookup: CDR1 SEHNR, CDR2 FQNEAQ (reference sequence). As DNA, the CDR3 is TGTGCCAGCAGGGAGGGGGCAGATACGCAGTATTTT. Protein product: CASREGADTQYF.

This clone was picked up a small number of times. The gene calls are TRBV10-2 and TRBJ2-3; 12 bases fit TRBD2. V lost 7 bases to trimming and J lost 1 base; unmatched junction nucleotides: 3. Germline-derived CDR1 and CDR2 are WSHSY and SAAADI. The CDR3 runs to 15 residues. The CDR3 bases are TGCGCCAGCACTCCTAGCGGGGGGGGCACAGATACGCAGTATTTT. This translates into CASTPSGGGTDTQYF.